The entry below describes one T cell receptor (beta chain). Its antigen is unidentified. The CDR3 covers 15 residues. Germline assignment: CDR1 SGHNT and CDR2 YENEEA. The V and J ends lost 1 base and 2 bases respectively, with 9 bases between them. The sample belongs to a study of vaccination and CD4 T cells after COVID-19. As for the study in general: Sampling post-COVID took place a median approximately 100 days after diagnosis (range 35 to 161).

The treatment here: approximately nine-day PBMC culture with coronavirus spike peptide pools or control peptides (ViraFEST assay). Expansion of antigen-specific T cells with peptide pools by ViraFEST preceded sequencing of TCRs. The Oncomine TCR Beta short-read assay sequenced DNA from cultured CD4+ T cells. Genomic DNA was extracted from cultured CD4+ T cells. TCRdb called the PCR reads again in MiXCR, with one record for every CDR3 protein. This table has about 15,000 distinct CDR3 sequences, about four fifths appearing once. Study results and limitations: A nonsignificant median increase from about 20 to 38 SARS-CoV-2-reactive clonotypes was observed.

This chain connects TRBV11-3 to TRBJ1-3, with no clear D. The sample consisted of CD4+ T cells from blood, cultured in vitro, taken after SARS-CoV-2 vaccination. The receptor was isolated from a human donor who received a COVID-19 vaccine. In DNA form, the CDR3 reads TGTGCCAGCAGCTTAGCCAGTATTACTGGAAACACCATATATTTT. Translated: CASSLASITGNTIYF.